Listed below are T cell receptor beta chains from one sample, sequenced in a study of cytomegalovirus exposure and HLA in healthy donors. Measured with immunoSEQ multiplex PCR; TCRdb has only the in-frame clones, and not every one. This sample yields fewer than 200,000 clones, of which 65% to 70% are seen a single time; 4.5% belongs to the top ten. The sequenced sample consisted of PBMCs. These TCRs come from a woman aged 18-29 years in good health and CMV-seropositive. Each CDR3 is given with its conserved first and last residue.

V gene,J gene,CDR3 protein
TRBV19,TRBJ1-1,CASSDAGQGDEAFF
TRBV7-2,TRBJ2-5,CASSLDRPGELTFQETQYF
TRBV7-6,TRBJ2-1,CASSLYRGRGTNEQFF
TRBV15,TRBJ1-5,CATSRAAGRGNQPQHF
TRBV7-2,TRBJ2-1,CASTSGTSVFGEQFF
TRBV7-2,TRBJ1-3,CASSLLGQAIRGGNTIYF
TRBV7-8,TRBJ1-6,CASSLILQGELGLDSPLHF
TRBV7-2,TRBJ2-1,CASSLEAGISYNEQFF
TRBV4-2,TRBJ2-5,CASSQALAGGSETQYF
TRBV2,TRBJ2-7,CASSLDRERSYEQYF
TRBV11-2,TRBJ2-1,CASSSQGAATSSYNEQFF
TRBV30,TRBJ1-3,CAWVPRSSGNTIYF
TRBV9,TRBJ1-1,CASSELRGRAFF
TRBV30,TRBJ1-5,CAWRGTGVSFSNQPQHF
TRBV5-8,TRBJ1-6,CASSFVGGQSPLHF
TRBV5-4,TRBJ1-3,CASSLGWGQGNTIYF
TRBV19,TRBJ1-5,CASISSRGSNQPQHF
TRBV18,TRBJ2-3,CASSPTQGQGTQYF
TRBV7-8,TRBJ1-5,CASSLELPQPQHF
TRBV12-5,TRBJ2-2,CASGLVISGSVTGELFF
TRBV27,TRBJ1-1,CASSGQINTEAFF
TRBV5-5,TRBJ1-2,CASSSDRGRDGYTF
TRBV15,TRBJ1-1,CATSRAGGDAFF
TRBV27,TRBJ1-5,CASSTTFPAGYNQPQHF